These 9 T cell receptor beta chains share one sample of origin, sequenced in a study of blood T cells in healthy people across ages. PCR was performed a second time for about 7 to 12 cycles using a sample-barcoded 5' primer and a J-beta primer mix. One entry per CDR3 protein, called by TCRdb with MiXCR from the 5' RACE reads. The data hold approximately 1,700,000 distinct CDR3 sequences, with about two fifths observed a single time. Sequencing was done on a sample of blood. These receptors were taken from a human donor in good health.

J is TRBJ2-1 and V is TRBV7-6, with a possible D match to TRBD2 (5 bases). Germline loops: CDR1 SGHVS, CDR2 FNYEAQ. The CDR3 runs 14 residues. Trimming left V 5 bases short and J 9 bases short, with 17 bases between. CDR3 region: CASSPNKPGTEQFF. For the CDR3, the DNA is TGTGCCAGCAGCCCGAACAAGCCGGGAACTGAGCAGTTCTTC.

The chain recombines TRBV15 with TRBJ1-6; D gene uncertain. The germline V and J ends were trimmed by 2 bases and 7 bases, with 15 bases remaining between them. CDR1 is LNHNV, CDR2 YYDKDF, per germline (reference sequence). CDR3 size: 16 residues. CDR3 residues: CATSRYTDPVNSPLHF. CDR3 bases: TGTGCCACCAGCAGATACACCGACCCGGTGAATTCACCCCTCCACTTT.

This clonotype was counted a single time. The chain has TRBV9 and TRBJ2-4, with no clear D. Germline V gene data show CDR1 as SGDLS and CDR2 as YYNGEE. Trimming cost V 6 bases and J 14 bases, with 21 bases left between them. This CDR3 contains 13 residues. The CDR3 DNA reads TGTGCCAGCAACCCCCAAGGTGGGGTCGTGAAGTACTTC. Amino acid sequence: CASNPQGGVVKYF.

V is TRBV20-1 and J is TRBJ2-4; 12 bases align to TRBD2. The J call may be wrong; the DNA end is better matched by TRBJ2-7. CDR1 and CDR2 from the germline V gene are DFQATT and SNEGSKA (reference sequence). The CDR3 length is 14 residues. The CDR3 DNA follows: TGCAGTGCCAAGACTAGCGGGGGCTCCTACGAGCAGTACTTC. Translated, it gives CSAKTSGGSYEQYF.

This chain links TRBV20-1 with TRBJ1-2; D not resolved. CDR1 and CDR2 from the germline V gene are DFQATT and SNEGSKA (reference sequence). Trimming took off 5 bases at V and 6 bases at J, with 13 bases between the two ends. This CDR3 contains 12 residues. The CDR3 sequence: CSAPNVRHGYTF. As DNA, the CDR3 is TGCAGTGCTCCTAACGTAAGGCATGGCTACACCTTC.

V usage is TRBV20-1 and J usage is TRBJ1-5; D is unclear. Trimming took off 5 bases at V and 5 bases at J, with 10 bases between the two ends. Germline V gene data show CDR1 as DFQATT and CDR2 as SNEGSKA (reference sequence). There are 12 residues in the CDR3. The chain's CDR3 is CSAPTSDQPQHF. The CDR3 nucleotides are TGCAGTGCTCCGACCTCAGATCAGCCCCAGCATTTT.

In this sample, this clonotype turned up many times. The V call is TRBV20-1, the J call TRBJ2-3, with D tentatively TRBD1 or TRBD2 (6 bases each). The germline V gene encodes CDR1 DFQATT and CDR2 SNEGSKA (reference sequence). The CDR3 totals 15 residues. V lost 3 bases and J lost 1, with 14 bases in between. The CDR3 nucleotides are TGCAGTGCTAGGGGGGGCCTCTCGGGCACAGATACGCAGTATTTT. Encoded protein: CSARGGLSGTDTQYF.

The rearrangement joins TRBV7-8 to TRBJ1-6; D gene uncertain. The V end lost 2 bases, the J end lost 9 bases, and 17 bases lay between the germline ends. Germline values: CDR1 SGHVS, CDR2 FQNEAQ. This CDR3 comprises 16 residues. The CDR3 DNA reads TGTGCCAGCAGCTTATTGCGGCGGAGCAGCACTTCACCCCTCCACTTT. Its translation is CASSLLRRSSTSPLHF.

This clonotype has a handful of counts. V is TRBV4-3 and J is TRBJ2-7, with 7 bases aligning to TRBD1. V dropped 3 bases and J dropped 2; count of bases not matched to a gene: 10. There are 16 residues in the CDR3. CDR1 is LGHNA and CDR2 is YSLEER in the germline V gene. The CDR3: CASSHTDRTLPYEQYF. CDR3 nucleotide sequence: TGCGCCAGCAGCCATACGGACAGGACACTTCCCTACGAGCAGTACTTC.